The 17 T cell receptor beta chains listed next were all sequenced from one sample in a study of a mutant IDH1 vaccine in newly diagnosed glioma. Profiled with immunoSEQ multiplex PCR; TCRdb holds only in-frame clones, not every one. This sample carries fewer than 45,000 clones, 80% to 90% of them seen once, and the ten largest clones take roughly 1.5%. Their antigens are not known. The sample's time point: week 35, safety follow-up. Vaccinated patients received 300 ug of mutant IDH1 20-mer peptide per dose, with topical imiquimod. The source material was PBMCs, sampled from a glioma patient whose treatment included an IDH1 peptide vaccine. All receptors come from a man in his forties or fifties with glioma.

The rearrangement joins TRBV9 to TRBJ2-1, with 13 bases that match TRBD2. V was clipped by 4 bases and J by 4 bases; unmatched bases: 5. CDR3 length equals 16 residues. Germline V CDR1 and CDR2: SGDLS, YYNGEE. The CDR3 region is CASSPGLAGAYNEQFF. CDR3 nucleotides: TGTGCCAGCAGCCCCGGACTAGCGGGAGCATACAATGAGCAGTTCTTC.

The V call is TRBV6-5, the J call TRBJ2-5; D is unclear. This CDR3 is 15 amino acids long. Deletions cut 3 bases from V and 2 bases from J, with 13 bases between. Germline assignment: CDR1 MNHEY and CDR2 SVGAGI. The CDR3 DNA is TGTGCCAGCAGTTATAATCCCGAAGGACAAGAGACCCAGTACTTC. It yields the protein CASSYNPEGQETQYF.

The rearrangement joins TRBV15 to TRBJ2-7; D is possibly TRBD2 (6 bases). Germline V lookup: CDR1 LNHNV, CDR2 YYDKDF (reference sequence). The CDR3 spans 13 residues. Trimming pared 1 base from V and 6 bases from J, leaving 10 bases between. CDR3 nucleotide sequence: TGTGCCACCAGCAGAGTAATGGGAGGCGAGCAGTACTTC. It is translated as CATSRVMGGEQYF.

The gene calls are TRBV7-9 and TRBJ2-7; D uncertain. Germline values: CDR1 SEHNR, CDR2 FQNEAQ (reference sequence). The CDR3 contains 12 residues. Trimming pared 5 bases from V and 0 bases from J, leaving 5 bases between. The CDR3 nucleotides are TGTGCCAGCAGCCAAAGCTCCTACGAGCAGTACTTC. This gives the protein CASSQSSYEQYF.

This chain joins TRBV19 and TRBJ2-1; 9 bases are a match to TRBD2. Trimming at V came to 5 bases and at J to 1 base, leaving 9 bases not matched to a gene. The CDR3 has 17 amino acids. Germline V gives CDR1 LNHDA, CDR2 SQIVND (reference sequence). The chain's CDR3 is CASSYRASGNSYNEQFF. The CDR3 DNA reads TGTGCCAGTAGTTACCGCGCTAGCGGGAATTCCTACAATGAGCAGTTCTTC.

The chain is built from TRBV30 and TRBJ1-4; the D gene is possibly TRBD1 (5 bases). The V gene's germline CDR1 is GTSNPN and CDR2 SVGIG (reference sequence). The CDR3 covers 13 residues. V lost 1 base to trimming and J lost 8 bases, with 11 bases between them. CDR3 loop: CAWSGGREEKLFF. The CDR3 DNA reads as TGTGCCTGGAGTGGAGGCAGGGAGGAAAAACTGTTTTTT. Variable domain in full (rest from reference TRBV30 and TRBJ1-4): SQTIHQWPATLVQPVGSPLSLECTVEGTSNPNLYWYRQAAGRGLQLLFYSVGIGQISSEVPQNLSASRPQDRQFILSSKKLLLSDSGFYLCAWSGGREEKLFFGSGTQLSVL.

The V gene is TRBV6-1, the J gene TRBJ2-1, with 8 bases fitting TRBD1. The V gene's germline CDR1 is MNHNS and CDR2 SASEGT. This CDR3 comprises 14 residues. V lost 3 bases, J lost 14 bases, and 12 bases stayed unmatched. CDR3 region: CASSEWQGAGNKFF. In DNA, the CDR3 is TGTGCCAGCAGTGAGTGGCAGGGGGCGGGTAATAAGTTCTTC.

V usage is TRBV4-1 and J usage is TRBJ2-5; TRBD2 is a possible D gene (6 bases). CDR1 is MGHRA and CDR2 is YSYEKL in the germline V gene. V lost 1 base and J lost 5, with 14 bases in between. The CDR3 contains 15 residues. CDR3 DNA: TGCGCCAGCAGCCAAGTTGGAGGAGGGGAGGAGACCCAGTACTTC. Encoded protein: CASSQVGGGEETQYF.

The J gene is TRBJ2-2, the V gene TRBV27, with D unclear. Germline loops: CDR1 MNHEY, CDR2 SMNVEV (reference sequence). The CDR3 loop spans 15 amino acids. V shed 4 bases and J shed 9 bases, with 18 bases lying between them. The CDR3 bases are TGTGCCAGCAGTTCCTTCGGATGGAGCGCCCGGGAGCTGTTTTTT. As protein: CASSSFGWSARELFF.

CDR3 sequence (DNA): TGCGCCAGCAGCTTGGCAGCCTTCGCGAACACCGGGGAGCTGTTTTTT. Translation: CASSLAAFANTGELFF. The chain employs TRBV5-1 and TRBJ2-2; no reliable D call. Germline CDR1 SGHRS, CDR2 YFSETQ. The CDR3 has 16 residues. Trimming pared 0 bases from V and 0 bases from J, leaving 9 bases between. Looking up the rest from reference TRBV5-1 and TRBJ2-2 gives the full variable domain: KAGVTQTPRYLIKTRGQQVTLSCSPISGHRSVSWYQQTPGQGLQFLFEYFSETQRNKGNFPGRFSGRQFSNSRSEMNVSTLELGDSALYLCASSLAAFANTGELFFGEGSRLTVL.

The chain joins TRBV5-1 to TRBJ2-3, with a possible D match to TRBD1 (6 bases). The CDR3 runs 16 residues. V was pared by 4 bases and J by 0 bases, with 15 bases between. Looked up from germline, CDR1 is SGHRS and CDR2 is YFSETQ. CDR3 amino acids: CASSAIRDKSTDTQYF. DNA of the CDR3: TGCGCCAGCAGCGCGATAAGGGACAAAAGCACAGATACGCAGTATTTT.

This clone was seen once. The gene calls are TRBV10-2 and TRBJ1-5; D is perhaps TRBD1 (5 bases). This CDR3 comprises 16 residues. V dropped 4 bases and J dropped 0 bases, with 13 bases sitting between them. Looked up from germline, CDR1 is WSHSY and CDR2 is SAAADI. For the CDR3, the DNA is TGCGCCAGCAGTGGCACCGGGACGGTTAGCAATCAGCCCCAGCATTTT. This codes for CASSGTGTVSNQPQHF.

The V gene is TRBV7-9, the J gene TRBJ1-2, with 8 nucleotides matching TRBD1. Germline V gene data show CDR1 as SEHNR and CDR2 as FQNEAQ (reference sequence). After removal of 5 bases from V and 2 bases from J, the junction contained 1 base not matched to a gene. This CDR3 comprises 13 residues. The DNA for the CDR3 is TGTGCCAGCAGCCAGGGGGCGAACTATGGCTACACCTTC. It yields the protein CASSQGANYGYTF.

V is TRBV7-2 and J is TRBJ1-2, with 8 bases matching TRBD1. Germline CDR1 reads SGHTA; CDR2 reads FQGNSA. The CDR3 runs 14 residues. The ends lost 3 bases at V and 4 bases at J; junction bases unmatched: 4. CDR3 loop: CASSLAGGSYGYTF. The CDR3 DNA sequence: TGTGCCAGCAGCTTGGCAGGGGGCTCCTATGGCTACACCTTC.

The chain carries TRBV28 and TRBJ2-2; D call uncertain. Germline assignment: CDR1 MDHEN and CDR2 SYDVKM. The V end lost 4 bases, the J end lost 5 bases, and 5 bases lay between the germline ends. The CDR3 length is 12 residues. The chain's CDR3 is CASSWVTGELFF. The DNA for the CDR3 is TGTGCCAGCAGTTGGGTGACCGGGGAGCTGTTTTTT.

Here the CDR3 reads CASSSPPGLAGAPETGELFF. The CDR3 DNA sequence: TGCGCCAGCAGCTCCCCGCCGGGACTAGCGGGGGCCCCGGAGACCGGGGAGCTGTTTTTT. The V call is TRBV4-1, the J call TRBJ2-2; 14 nucleotides line up with TRBD2. CDR1 is MGHRA, CDR2 YSYEKL, per germline. J was trimmed by 5 bases and V by 5 bases; bases with no gene match: 16. This CDR3 is built from 20 residues.

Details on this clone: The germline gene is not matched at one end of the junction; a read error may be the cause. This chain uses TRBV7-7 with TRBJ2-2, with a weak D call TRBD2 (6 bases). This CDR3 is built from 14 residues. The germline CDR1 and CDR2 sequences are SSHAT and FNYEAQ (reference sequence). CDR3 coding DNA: TGTGCTAGCAGCTTTGGGCGGGGACCCGGGGAGCTGTTTTTT. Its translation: CASSFGRGPGELFF.